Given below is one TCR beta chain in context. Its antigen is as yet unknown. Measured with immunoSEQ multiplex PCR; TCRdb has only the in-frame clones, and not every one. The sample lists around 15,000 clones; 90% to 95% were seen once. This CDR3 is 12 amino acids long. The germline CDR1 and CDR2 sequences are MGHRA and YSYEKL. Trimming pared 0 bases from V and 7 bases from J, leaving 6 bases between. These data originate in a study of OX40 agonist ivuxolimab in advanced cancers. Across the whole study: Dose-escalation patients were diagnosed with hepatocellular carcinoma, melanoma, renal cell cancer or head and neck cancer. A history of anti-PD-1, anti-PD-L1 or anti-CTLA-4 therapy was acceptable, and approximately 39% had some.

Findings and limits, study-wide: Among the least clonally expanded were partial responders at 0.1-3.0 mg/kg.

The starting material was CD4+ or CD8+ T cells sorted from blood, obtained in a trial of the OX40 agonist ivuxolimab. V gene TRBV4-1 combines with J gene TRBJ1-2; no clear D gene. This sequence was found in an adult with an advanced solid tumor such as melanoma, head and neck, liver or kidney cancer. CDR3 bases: TGCGCCAGCAGCCAAGACGGGGTTGGCTACACCTTC. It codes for CASSQDGVGYTF.